The sequence of this T cell receptor beta chain was determined in a study of blood T cell repertoires in COVID-19. The table came from immunoSEQ multiplex PCR; TCRdb's copy has only in-frame clones and leaves some out. Among around 110,000 clones listed, roughly 83% were seen once. The CDR3 covers 13 residues. Germline loops: CDR1 MNHEY, CDR2 SMNVEV (reference sequence). Trimming removed 8 bases from V and 6 bases from J, with 17 bases in between. This clonotype was obtained from a man under 40 with acute or convalescent COVID-19. This chain connects TRBV27 to TRBJ2-7; weak D call: TRBD2 (5 bases). The sequenced sample consisted of peripheral blood. CDR3 nucleotide sequence: TGTGCCAGCGCACGGTTTTGGGAGTCCGAGCAGTACGTC. As protein: CASARFWESEQYV.